This paragraph reports one T cell receptor beta chain. The data originate from a study of blood T cell repertoires in COVID-19. For the study at large: T cells, B-cell-depleted T cells, or PBMCs supplied cDNA or gDNA.

The CDR3 contains 14 residues. The V gene end was trimmed by 5 bases and the J gene end by 4 bases; junction bases not matched to a gene: 6. The germline V gene has CDR1 SGHTA and CDR2 FQGTGA. Data came from immunoSEQ multiplex PCR; TCRdb stores just in-frame clones and leaves some out. The sample shows 87,000 or so clones, 65% to 90% of them seen only once. This TCR came from a woman of 80 years or more with active or convalescent COVID-19. The chain employs TRBV7-3 and TRBJ2-3; TRBD1 matches at 7 bases. Specimen: peripheral blood. The CDR3 nucleotides read TGTGCCAGCAGCCTATTGGACAGGCCAGATACGCAGTATTTT. It encodes CASSLLDRPDTQYF.